The clone carrying this TCR beta chain was recorded many times. The data were obtained in a study of T cell repertoires in cytomegalovirus infection. TCRdb called the reads again in MiXCR, with one record for every CDR3 protein. The data contain 150,000 to 200,000 distinct CDR3 sequences, roughly 30% of them singletons. The specimen was PBMCs. The receptor's source is a human donor in good health (CMV status not recorded). Some clones in this sample may be carry-over from other donors' samples.

The CDR3 spells CASSRERAGEHTEAFF. CDR3 DNA: TGTGCCAGCAGCCGCGAAAGGGCAGGCGAACACACTGAAGCTTTCTTT. The chain is built from TRBV7-8 and TRBJ1-1; unclear D gene. Germline V gene lookup returns CDR1 SGHVS and CDR2 FQNEAQ. CDR3 length: 16 residues. Trimming left V 5 bases short and J 3 bases short, with 19 bases between.